These T cell receptor beta chains were read from a single sample in a study of blood T cell repertoires in COVID-19. The assay was immunoSEQ multiplex PCR, and TCRdb's table has in-frame clones only and misses some. The sample has under 250,000 clones, over 80% seen once. Material: peripheral blood. The source is a woman in her seventies with active or convalescent COVID-19. The CDR3 runs from the conserved cysteine through the conserved F or W. A D gene is named only where the DNA matches it firmly. Not every row has a clone size; where given, it reads once, few, many or a size class.

d_call j_call cdr3_length clone_size v_call cdr3_aa cdr3_nt
TRBD1 TRBJ1-2 15 - TRBV7-2 CASSSSTGSAYGYTF TGTGCCAGCAGCTCTTCGACAGGGTCGGCATATGGCTACACCTTC
TRBD2 TRBJ2-5 14 - TRBV28 CASTGTSGFGTQYF TGTGCCAGCACCGGGACTAGCGGGTTTGGGACCCAGTACTTC
- TRBJ1-5 15 - TRBV5-1 CASVIRQDFFQPQHF TGCGCCAGTGTGATAAGACAGGATTTCTTTCAGCCCCAGCATTTT
- TRBJ1-3 15 - TRBV7-7 CASSLDLGTGNTIYF TGTGCCAGCAGCTTAGATCTGGGCACTGGAAACACCATATATTTT
TRBD2 TRBJ2-1 18 - TRBV4-3 CASSQDYGAGGPYNEQFF TGCGCCAGCAGCCAAGATTACGGAGCGGGGGGGCCCTACAATGAGCAGTTCTTC
TRBD1 TRBJ1-3 16 - TRBV7-9 CASSPATGARGNTIYF TGTGCCAGCAGCCCAGCGACAGGGGCGCGGGGAAACACCATATATTTT
- TRBJ2-7 11 few TRBV3-1/TRBV3-2 CASSPGYEQYF TGTGCCAGCAGCCCCGGCTACGAGCAGTACTTC
TRBD2 TRBJ2-1 15 once TRBV10-3 CAISEWREAYNEQFF TGTGCCATCAGTGAATGGCGGGAGGCCTACAATGAGCAGTTCTTC
- TRBJ1-2 13 - TRBV7-6 CASSFPGFYGYTF TGTGCCAGCAGCTTCCCAGGTTTCTATGGCTACACCTTC
- TRBJ1-1 14 - TRBV19 CATSSDRTNTEAFF TGTGCCACCTCCTCCGACAGAACGAACACTGAAGCTTTCTTT
- TRBJ2-1 11 - TRBV25-1 CASSDYLEQFF TGTGCCAGCAGTGACTACCTCGAGCAGTTCTTC
- TRBJ1-1 13 - TRBV5-1 CASSLEGRVEAFF TGCGCCAGCAGCTTGGAGGGCAGGGTTGAAGCTTTCTTT
TRBD2 TRBJ2-2 16 - TRBV7-7 CASSFGAGGDTGELFF TGTGCTAGCAGCTTCGGGGCGGGAGGAGACACCGGGGAGCTGTTTTTT
- TRBJ1-1 14 - TRBV6-5 CASTANPGVTEAFF TGTGCCAGCACCGCCAACCCCGGGGTCACTGAAGCTTTCTTT
- TRBJ2-5 13 - TRBV18 CASSQQGQETQYF TGTGCCAGCTCGCAACAGGGACAAGAGACCCAGTACTTC
TRBD1 TRBJ1-1 13 - TRBV7-8 CASSLQQGGEAFF TGTGCCAGCAGCTTACAACAGGGGGGTGAAGCTTTCTTT
- TRBJ1-2 15 - TRBV3-1/TRBV3-2 CASSQDLGGADGYTF TGTGCCAGCAGCCAAGATTTGGGGGGGGCGGATGGCTACACCTTC
TRBD1 TRBJ1-5 15 - TRBV2 CASSAGTGGNQPQHF TGTGCCAGCAGTGCCGGGACAGGAGGCAATCAGCCCCAGCATTTT
- TRBJ1-1 14 few TRBV4-3 CASSQRVPNTEAFF TGCGCCAGCAGCCAACGCGTACCGAACACTGAAGCTTTCTTT
- TRBJ2-4 15 - TRBV6-1 CASSETSLAKNIQYF TGTGCCAGCAGTGAAACGAGCTTGGCCAAAAACATTCAGTACTTC
- TRBJ2-1 14 - TRBV7-9 CASSPRREAREQFF TGTGCCAGCAGCCCCCGGCGGGAAGCGCGGGAGCAGTTCTTC
TRBD1 TRBJ2-5 14 once TRBV10-3 CAISGNRGGETQYF TGTGCCATCAGTGGTAACAGGGGCGGCGAGACCCAGTACTTC
- TRBJ1-2 15 - TRBV7-9 CASSLIVAGAYGYTF TGTGCCAGCAGCTTAATAGTCGCAGGGGCTTATGGCTACACCTTC
- TRBJ1-3 13 few TRBV2 CASSRQGGNTIYF TGTGCCAGCAGTCGTCAGGGTGGAAACACCATATATTTT
- TRBJ2-6 18 - TRBV2 CASRTPRYRASGANVLTF TGTGCCAGCCGTACCCCTAGGTATCGAGCCTCTGGGGCCAACGTCCTGACTTTC
- TRBJ2-1 19 - TRBV4-1 CASSQEGPGDTSFYNEQFF TGCGCCAGCAGCCAAGAGGGACCCGGGGACACCTCCTTCTACAATGAGCAGTTCTTC
TRBD1 TRBJ2-1 17 few TRBV7-8 CASSWGGTGAIYNEQFF TGTGCCAGCAGCTGGGGGGGGACAGGGGCTATCTACAATGAGCAGTTCTTC
- TRBJ2-5 14 - TRBV5-1 CASSLLGAVETQYF TGCGCCAGCAGCTTGCTAGGGGCCGTGGAGACCCAGTACTTC
- TRBJ1-5 13 - TRBV6-5 CASSYGRNQPQHF TGTGCCAGCAGTTACGGGAGAAATCAGCCCCAGCATTTT
TRBD1 TRBJ2-1 15 - TRBV18 CASSPPGTAYNEQFF TGTGCCAGCTCACCTCCCGGGACAGCCTACAATGAGCAGTTCTTC
- TRBJ1-1 14 few TRBV6-5 CASRPGSGYTEAFF TGTGCCAGCAGACCTGGGTCAGGGTACACTGAAGCTTTCTTT
- TRBJ1-1 14 once TRBV10-3 CAISVLQMNTEAFF TGTGCCATCAGTGTGTTACAGATGAACACTGAAGCTTTCTTT
TRBD1 TRBJ2-3 16 - TRBV15 CATSTRTGKNTDTQYF TGTGCCACCAGCACGCGGACAGGCAAGAACACAGATACGCAGTATTTT
TRBD2 TRBJ2-3 16 - TRBV4-2 CASSQSGGGHTDTQYF TGTGCCAGCAGCCAAAGTGGCGGGGGGCACACAGATACGCAGTATTTT
TRBD1 TRBJ2-2 16 - TRBV5-1 CASSLSQGANTGELFF TGCGCCAGCAGCTTGAGTCAGGGGGCAAACACCGGGGAGCTGTTTTTT
TRBD1 TRBJ1-2 13 once TRBV18 CASSPDRENGYTF TGTGCCAGCTCACCTGACAGGGAAAATGGCTACACCTTC
- TRBJ1-3 15 - TRBV10-3 CAINPGAGNGNTIYF TGTGCCATCAACCCCGGGGCGGGGAATGGAAACACCATATATTTT
- TRBJ1-1 12 - TRBV28 CASKSVNTEAFF TGTGCCAGCAAATCTGTGAACACTGAAGCTTTCTTT
TRBD2 TRBJ2-1 15 - TRBV5-1 CASSVGLAGVDEQFF TGCGCCAGCAGCGTTGGACTAGCGGGAGTCGATGAGCAGTTCTTC
- TRBJ1-2 14 - TRBV29-1 CSVEVERGISGYTF TGCAGCGTTGAGGTGGAGAGGGGGATTAGTGGCTACACCTTC